This T cell receptor beta chain originates from a study of cytomegalovirus exposure and HLA in healthy donors. Findings and caveats of the study: TCR beta chains numbering more than 150 were designated cytomegalovirus-associated.

About this clone itself: Its antigen is not identified.

Germline CDR1 is KGHSH and CDR2 is LQKENI. Trimming took 2 bases from V and 3 from J; bases not matched to a gene: 5. This CDR3 is 15 amino acids long. The repertoire was sequenced with immunoSEQ multiplex PCR; TCRdb's copy has only in-frame clones and lacks some. This sample has 240,000 or so clones, with around 87% found just once. This TCR was recovered from a young woman in good health and CMV-seropositive. The gene calls are TRBV18 and TRBJ2-7; 9 bases are a match to TRBD1. Sequences were obtained from PBMCs. This CDR3 reads CASSPGTGHGYEQYF. CDR3 in DNA: TGTGCCAGCTCACCAGGGACAGGGCATGGCTACGAGCAGTACTTC. Full variable domain (missing parts from reference TRBV18 and TRBJ2-7): NAGVMQNPRHLVRRRGQEARLRCSPMKGHSHVYWYRQLPEEGLKFMVYLQKENIIDESGMPKERFSAEFPKEGPSILRIQQVVRGDSAAYFCASSPGTGHGYEQYFGPGTRLTVT.